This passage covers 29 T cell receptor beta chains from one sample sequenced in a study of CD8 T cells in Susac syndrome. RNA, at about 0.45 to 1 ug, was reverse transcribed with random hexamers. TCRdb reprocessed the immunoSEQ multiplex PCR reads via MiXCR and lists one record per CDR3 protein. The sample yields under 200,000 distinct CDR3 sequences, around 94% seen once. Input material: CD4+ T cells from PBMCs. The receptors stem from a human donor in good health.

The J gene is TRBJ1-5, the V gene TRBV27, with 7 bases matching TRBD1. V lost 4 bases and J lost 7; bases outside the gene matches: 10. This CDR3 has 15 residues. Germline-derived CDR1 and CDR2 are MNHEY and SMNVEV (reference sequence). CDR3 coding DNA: TGTGCCAGCAGTTCAACGAAGACAGGGAGCCAGCCCCAGCATTTT. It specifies CASSSTKTGSQPQHF.

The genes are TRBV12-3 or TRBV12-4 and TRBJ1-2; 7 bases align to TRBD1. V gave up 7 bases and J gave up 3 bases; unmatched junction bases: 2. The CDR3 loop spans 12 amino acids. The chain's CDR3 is CASKGADYGYTF. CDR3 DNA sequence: TGTGCCAGCAAGGGGGCGGACTATGGCTACACCTTC.

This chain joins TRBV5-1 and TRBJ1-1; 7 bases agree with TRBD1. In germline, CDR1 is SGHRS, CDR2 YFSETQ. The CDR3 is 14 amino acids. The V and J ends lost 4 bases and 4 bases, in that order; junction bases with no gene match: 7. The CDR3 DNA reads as TGCGCCAGCAGCGTACAGGGGTTCGGCACTGAAGCTTTCTTT. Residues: CASSVQGFGTEAFF.

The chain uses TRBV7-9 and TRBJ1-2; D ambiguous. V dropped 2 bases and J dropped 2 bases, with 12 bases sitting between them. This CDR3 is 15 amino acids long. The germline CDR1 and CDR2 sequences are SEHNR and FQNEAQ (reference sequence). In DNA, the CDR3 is TGTGCCAGCAGCTTAACCGGAGCCAGGAACTATGGCTACACCTTC. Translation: CASSLTGARNYGYTF.

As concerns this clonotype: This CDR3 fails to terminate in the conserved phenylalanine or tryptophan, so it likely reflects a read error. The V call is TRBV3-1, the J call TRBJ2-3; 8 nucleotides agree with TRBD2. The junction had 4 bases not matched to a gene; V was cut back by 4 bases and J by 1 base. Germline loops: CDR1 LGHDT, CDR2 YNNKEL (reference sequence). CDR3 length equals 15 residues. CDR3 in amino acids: CASSPRAGGTDTQYL. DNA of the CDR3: TGTGCCAGCAGCCCCCGAGCGGGGGGCACAGATACGCAGTATCTT.

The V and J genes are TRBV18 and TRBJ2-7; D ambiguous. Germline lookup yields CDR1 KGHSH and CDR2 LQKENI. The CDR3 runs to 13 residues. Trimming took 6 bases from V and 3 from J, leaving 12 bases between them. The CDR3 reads CASSSGLHYEQYF. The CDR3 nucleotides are TGTGCCAGCTCGTCCGGGCTGCACTACGAGCAGTACTTC.

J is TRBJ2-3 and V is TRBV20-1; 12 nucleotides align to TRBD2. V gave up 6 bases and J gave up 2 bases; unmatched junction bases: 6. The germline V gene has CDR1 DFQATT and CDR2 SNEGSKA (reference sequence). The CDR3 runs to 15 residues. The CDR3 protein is CSAFTSGGITDTQYF. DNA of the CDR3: TGCAGTGCCTTTACTAGCGGGGGGATCACAGATACGCAGTATTTT.

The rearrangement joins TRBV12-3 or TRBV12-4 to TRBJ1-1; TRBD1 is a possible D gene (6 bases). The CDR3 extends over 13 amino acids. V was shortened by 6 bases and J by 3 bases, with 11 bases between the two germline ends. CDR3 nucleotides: TGTGCCAGCAGGACAGGTTGGGACACTGAAGCTTTCTTT. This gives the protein CASRTGWDTEAFF.

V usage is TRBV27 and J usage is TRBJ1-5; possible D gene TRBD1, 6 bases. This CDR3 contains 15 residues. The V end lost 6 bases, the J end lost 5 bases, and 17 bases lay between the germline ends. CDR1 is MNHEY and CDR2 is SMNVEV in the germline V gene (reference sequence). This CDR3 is CASSPTRDKYQPQHF. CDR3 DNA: TGTGCCAGCAGCCCAACCCGGGACAAATATCAGCCCCAGCATTTT.

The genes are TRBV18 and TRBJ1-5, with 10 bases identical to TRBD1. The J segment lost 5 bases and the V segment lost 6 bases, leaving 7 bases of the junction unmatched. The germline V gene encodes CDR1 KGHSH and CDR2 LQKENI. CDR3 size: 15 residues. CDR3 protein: CASSPTGGGDQPQHF. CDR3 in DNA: TGTGCCAGCTCGCCGACAGGGGGCGGGGATCAGCCCCAGCATTTT.

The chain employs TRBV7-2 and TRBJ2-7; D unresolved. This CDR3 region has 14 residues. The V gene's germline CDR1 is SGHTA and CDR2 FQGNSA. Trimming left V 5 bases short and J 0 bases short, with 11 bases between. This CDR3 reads CASSPYWGSYEQYF. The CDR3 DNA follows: TGTGCCAGCAGCCCCTATTGGGGCTCCTACGAGCAGTACTTC.

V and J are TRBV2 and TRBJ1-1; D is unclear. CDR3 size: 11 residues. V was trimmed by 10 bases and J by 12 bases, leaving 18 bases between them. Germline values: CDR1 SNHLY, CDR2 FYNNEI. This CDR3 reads CAKRGTLIPFF. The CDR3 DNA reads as TGTGCCAAACGGGGAACACTGATCCCTTTCTTT.

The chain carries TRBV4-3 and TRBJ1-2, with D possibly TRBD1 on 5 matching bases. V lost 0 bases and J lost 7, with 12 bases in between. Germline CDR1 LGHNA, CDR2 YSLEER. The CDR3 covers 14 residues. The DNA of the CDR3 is TGCGCCAGCAGCCAAGATTACGGGGGAAGTGGCTACACCTTC. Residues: CASSQDYGGSGYTF.

The CDR3 sequence: CASRAGGASWIEQFF. CDR3 bases: TGTGCCAGCAGGGCAGGGGGGGCTAGCTGGATTGAGCAGTTCTTC. The genes are TRBV2 and TRBJ2-1, with D perhaps given as TRBD1 or TRBD2 (7 bases each). The V end was cut by 6 bases, the J end by 9 bases, with 21 bases between. This CDR3 spans 15 amino acids. Germline V lookup: CDR1 SNHLY, CDR2 FYNNEI.

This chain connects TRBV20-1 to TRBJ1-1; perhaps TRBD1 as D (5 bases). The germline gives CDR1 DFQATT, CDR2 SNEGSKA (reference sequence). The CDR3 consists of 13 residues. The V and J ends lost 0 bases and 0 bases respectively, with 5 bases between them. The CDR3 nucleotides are TGCAGTGCTAGAGAGGACATGAACACTGAAGCTTTCTTT. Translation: CSAREDMNTEAFF.

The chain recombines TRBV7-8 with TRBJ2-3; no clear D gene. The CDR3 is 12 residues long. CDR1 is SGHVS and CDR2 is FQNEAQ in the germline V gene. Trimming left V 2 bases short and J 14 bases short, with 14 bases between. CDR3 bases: TGTGCCAGCAGCTTATCTCCCCATGGGCTGTATTTT. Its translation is CASSLSPHGLYF.

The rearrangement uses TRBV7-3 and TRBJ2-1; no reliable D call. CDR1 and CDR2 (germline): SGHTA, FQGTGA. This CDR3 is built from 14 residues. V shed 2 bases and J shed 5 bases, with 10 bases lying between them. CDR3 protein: CASSLSPSNNEQFF. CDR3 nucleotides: TGTGCCAGCAGCTTATCCCCTTCAAACAATGAGCAGTTCTTC. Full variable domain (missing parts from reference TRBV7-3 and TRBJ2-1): GAGVSQTPSNKVTEKGKYVELRCDPISGHTALYWYRQSLGQGPEFLIYFQGTGAADDSGLPNDRFFAVRPEGSVSTLKIQRTERGDSAVYLCASSLSPSNNEQFFGPGTRLTVL.

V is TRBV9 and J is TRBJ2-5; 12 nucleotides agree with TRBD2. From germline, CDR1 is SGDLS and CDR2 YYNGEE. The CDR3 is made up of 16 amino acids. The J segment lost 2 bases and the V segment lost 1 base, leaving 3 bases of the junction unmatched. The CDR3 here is CASSVLAGGAQETQYF. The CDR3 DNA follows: TGTGCCAGCAGCGTACTAGCGGGGGGGGCACAAGAGACCCAGTACTTC.

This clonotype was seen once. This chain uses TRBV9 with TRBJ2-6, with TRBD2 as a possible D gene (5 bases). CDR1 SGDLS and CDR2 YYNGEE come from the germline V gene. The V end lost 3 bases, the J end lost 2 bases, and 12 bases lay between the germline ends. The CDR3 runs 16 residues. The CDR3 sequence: CASSASTAAGANVLTF. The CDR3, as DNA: TGTGCCAGCAGCGCGAGTACAGCGGCTGGGGCCAACGTCCTGACTTTC. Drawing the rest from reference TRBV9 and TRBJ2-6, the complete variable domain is DSGVTQTPKHLITATGQRVTLRCSPRSGDLSVYWYQQSLDQGLQFLIQYYNGEERAKGNILERFSAQQFPDLHSELNLSSLELGDSALYFCASSASTAAGANVLTFGAGSRLTVL.

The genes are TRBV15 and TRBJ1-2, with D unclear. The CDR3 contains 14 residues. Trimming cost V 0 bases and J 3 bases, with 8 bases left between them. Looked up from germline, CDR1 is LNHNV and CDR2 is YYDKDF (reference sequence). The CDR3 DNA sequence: TGTGCCACCAGCAGAGATACCCAGTACTATGGCTACACCTTC. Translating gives CATSRDTQYYGYTF. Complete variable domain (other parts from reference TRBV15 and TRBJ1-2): DAMVIQNPRYQVTQFGKPVTLSCSQTLNHNVMYWYQQKSSQAPKLLFHYYDKDFNNEADTPDNFQSRRPNTSFCFLDIRSPGLGDTAMYLCATSRDTQYYGYTFGSGTRLTVV.

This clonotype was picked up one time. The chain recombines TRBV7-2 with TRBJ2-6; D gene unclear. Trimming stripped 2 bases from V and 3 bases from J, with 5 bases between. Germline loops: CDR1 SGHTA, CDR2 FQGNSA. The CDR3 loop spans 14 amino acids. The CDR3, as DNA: TGTGCCAGCAGCTTAATCCTTGGGGCCAACGTCCTGACTTTC. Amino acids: CASSLILGANVLTF.

The CDR3 sequence is CASSSGPANADTQYF. CDR3 in DNA: TGTGCCAGCAGCTCGGGGCCAGCCAACGCAGATACGCAGTATTTT. V gene TRBV7-9 combines with J gene TRBJ2-3; possibly TRBD1 or TRBD2 for D (5 bases each). The germline V gene encodes CDR1 SEHNR and CDR2 FQNEAQ (reference sequence). There are 15 residues in the CDR3. Trimming cost V 4 bases and J 4 bases, with 15 bases left between them. The whole variable domain, filled in from reference TRBV7-9 and TRBJ2-3, reads DTGVSQNPRHKITKRGQNVTFRCDPISEHNRLYWYRQTLGQGPEFLTYFQNEAQLEKSRLLSDRFSAERPKGSFSTLEIQRTEQGDSAMYLCASSSGPANADTQYFGPGTRLTVL.

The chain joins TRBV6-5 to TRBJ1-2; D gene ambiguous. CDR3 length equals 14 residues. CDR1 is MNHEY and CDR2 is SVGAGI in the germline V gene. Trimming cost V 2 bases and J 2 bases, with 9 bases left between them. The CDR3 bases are TGTGCCAGCAGTTACCGTAGCCAGAACTATGGCTACACCTTC. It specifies CASSYRSQNYGYTF.

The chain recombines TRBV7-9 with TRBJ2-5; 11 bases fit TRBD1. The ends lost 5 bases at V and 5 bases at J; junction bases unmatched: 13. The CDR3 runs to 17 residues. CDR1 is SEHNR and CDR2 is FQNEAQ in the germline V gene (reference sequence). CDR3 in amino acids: CASSPLTGQGARETQYF. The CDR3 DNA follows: TGTGCCAGCAGCCCCTTAACCGGACAGGGGGCGCGTGAGACCCAGTACTTC.

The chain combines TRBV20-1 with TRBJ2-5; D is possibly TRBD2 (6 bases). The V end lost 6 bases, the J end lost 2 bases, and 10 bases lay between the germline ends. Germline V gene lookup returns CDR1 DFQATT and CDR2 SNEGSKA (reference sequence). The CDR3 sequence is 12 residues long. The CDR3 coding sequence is TGCAGTGCCATCGGGACTCAAGAGACCCAGTACTTC. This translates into CSAIGTQETQYF.

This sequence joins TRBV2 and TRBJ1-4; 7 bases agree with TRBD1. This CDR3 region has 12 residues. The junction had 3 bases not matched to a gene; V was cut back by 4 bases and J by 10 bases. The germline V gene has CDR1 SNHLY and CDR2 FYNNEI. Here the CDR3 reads CASSGSGGKLFF. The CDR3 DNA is TGTGCCAGCAGTGGGTCAGGGGGAAAACTGTTTTTT.

In DNA, the CDR3 is TGTGCCAGCAGCCGCGACCCCGGGGGAGATGAAAAACTGTTTTTT. The encoded protein is CASSRDPGGDEKLFF. V is TRBV7-2 and J is TRBJ1-4; perhaps TRBD1 as D (5 bases). The CDR3 contains 15 residues. The germline V gene has CDR1 SGHTA and CDR2 FQGNSA. Trimming took off 5 bases at V and 6 bases at J, with 16 bases between the two ends.

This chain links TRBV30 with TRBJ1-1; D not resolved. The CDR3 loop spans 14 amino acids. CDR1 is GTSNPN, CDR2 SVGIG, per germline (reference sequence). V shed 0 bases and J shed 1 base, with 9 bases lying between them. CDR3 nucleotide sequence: TGTGCCTGGAGTGTAAGGACCGCGAACACTGAAGCTTTCTTT. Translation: CAWSVRTANTEAFF. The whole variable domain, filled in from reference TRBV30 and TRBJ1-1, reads SQTIHQWPATLVQPVGSPLSLECTVEGTSNPNLYWYRQAAGRGLQLLFYSVGIGQISSEVPQNLSASRPQDRQFILSSKKLLLSDSGFYLCAWSVRTANTEAFFGQGTRLTVV.

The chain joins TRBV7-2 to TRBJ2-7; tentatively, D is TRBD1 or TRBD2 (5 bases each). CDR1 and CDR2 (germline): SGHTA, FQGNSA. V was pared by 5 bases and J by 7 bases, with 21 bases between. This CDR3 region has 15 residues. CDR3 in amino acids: CASSAPGQGVREQYF. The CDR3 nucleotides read TGTGCCAGCAGCGCGCCGGGGCAGGGTGTTCGGGAGCAGTACTTC.